This T cell receptor (beta chain) was documented in a study of cytomegalovirus exposure and HLA in healthy donors. Per the germline V gene, CDR1 is SEHNR and CDR2 is FQNEAQ (reference sequence). CDR3 size: 14 residues. The junction had 3 bases not matched to a gene; V was cut back by 5 bases and J by 2 bases. PCR employed 60 Vbeta and 13 Jbeta primers. The table came from immunoSEQ multiplex PCR; TCRdb's copy has only in-frame clones and leaves some out. This sample has about 200,000 clones, with roughly four fifths found just once. This clone came up once. Sequencing used PBMCs. This chain connects TRBV7-9 to TRBJ2-7, with TRBD1 identical over 10 bases. The TCR comes from a man aged 25-45 years in good health and CMV-seronegative. CDR3 nucleotides: TGTGCCAGCAGCCCGGACAGGGGGGCCTACGAGCAGTACTTC. It encodes CASSPDRGAYEQYF.